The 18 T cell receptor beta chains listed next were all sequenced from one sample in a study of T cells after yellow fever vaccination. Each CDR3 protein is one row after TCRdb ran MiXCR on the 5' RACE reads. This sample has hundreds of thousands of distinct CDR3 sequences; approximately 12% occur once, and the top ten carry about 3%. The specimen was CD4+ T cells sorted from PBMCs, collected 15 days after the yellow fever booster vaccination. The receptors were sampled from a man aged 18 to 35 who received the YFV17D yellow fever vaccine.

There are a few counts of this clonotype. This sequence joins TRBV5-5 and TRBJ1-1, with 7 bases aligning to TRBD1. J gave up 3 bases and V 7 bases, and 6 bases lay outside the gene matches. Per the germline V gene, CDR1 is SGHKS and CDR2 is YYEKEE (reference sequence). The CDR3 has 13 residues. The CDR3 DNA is TGTGCCAGCGCCACAGGGGCCCACACTGAAGCTTTCTTT. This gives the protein CASATGAHTEAFF.

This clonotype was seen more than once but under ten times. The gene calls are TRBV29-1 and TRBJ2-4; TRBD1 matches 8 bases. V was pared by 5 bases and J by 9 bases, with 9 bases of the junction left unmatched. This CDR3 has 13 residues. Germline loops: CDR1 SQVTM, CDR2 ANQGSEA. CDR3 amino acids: CSVQDRVGSIQYF. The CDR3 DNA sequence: TGCAGCGTTCAGGACAGGGTCGGCTCCATTCAGTACTTC.

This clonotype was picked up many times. CDR3 residues: CASSQDLRGRETQYF. The CDR3 nucleotides read TGCGCCAGCAGCCAAGACCTCAGGGGTAGGGAGACCCAGTACTTC. The gene calls are TRBV4-3 and TRBJ2-5, with D possibly being TRBD1 (6 bases). The CDR3 length is 15 residues. Germline V gene lookup returns CDR1 LGHNA and CDR2 YSLEER. V was clipped by 0 bases and J by 5 bases, with 13 bases between them.

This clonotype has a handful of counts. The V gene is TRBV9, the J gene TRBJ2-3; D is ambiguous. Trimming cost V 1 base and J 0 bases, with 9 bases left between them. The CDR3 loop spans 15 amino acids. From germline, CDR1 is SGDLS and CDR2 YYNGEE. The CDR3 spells CASSVSPTSTDTQYF. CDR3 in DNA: TGTGCCAGCAGCGTATCCCCCACTAGCACAGATACGCAGTATTTT.

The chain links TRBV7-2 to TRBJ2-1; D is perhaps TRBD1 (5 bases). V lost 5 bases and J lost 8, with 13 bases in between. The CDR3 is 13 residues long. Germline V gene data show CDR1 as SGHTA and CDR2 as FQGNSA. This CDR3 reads CASSAGLSDEQFF. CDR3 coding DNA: TGTGCCAGCAGCGCAGGGTTAAGCGATGAGCAGTTCTTC.

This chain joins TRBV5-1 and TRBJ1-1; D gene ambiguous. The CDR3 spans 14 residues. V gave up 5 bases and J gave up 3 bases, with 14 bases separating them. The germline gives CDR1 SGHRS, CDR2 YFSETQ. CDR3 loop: CASRVVRSDTEAFF. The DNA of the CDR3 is TGCGCCAGCAGGGTAGTCAGAAGTGACACTGAAGCTTTCTTT.

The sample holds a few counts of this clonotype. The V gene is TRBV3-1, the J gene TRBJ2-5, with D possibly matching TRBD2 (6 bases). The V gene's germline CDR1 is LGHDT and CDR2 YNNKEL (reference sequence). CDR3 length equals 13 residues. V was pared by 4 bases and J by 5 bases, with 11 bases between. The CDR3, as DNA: TGTGCCAGCAGCCCGGGACTTACGGAGACCCAGTACTTC. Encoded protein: CASSPGLTETQYF.

CDR3 in DNA: TGTGCCAGCAGTTACAGGAGACTAGCGGGGGTTAACAATGAGCAGTTCTTC. Its protein is CASSYRRLAGVNNEQFF. The chain employs TRBV6-2 or TRBV6-3 and TRBJ2-1, with 12 bases fitting TRBD2. V shed 2 bases and J 5 bases; nucleotides not matched to a gene: 7. Germline assignment: CDR1 MNHEY and CDR2 SVGEGT. The CDR3 contains 17 residues.

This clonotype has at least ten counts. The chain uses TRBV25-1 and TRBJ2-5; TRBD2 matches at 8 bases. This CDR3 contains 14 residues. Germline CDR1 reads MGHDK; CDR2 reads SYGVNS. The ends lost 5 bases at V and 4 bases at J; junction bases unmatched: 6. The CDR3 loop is CASSIAGTIETQYF. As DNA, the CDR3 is TGTGCCAGCAGTATAGCGGGGACGATAGAGACCCAGTACTTC.

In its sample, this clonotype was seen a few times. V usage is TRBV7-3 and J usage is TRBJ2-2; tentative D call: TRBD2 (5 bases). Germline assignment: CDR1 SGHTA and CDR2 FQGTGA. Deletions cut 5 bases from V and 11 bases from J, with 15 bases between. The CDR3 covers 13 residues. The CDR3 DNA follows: TGTGCCAGCAGCGACAATCTCGCGGGCGAGCTGTTTTTT. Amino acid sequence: CASSDNLAGELFF.

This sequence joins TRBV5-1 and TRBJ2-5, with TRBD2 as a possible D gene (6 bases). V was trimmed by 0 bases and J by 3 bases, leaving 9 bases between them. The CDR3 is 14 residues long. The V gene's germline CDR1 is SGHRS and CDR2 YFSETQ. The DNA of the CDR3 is TGCGCCAGCAGCTTGGTTGCGGGGAAAGAGACCCAGTACTTC. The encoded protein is CASSLVAGKETQYF.

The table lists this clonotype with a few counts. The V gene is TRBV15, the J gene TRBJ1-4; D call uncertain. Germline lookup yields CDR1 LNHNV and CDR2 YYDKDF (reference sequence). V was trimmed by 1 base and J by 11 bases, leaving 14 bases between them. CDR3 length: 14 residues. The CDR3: CATSRGFVRDKLFF. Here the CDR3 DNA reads TGTGCCACCAGCAGAGGGTTCGTACGGGATAAACTGTTTTTT.

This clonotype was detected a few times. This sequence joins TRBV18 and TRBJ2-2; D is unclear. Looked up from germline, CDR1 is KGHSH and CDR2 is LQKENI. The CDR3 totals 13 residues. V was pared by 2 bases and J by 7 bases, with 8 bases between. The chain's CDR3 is CASSPSKGGELFF. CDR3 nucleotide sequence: TGTGCCAGCTCACCAAGTAAAGGCGGGGAGCTGTTTTTT.

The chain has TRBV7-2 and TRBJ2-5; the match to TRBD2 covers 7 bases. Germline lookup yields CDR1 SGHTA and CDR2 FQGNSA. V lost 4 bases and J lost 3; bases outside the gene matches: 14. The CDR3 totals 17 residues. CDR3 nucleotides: TGTGCCAGCAGCTCCTCGTCCCCAGCGGGGCCGAAAGAGACCCAGTACTTC. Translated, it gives CASSSSSPAGPKETQYF. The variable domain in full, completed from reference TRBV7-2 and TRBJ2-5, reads GAGVSQSPSNKVTEKGKDVELRCDPISGHTALYWYRQSLGQGLEFLIYFQGNSAPDKSGLPSDRFSAERTGGSVSTLTIQRTQQEDSAVYLCASSSSSPAGPKETQYFGPGTRLLVL.

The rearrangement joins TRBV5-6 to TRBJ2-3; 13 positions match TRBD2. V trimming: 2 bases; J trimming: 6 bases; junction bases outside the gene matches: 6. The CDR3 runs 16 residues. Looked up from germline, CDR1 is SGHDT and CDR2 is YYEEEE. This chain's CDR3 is CASSLRLAGGLDTQYF. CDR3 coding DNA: TGTGCCAGCAGCTTAAGACTAGCGGGGGGCCTCGATACGCAGTATTTT.

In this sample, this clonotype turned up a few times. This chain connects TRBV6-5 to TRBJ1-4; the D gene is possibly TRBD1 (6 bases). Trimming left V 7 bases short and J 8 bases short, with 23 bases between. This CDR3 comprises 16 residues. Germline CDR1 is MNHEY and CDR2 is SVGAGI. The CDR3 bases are TGTGCCAGCACTATGGACAGATCTGCCCGCGGGGAAAAACTGTTTTTT. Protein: CASTMDRSARGEKLFF.

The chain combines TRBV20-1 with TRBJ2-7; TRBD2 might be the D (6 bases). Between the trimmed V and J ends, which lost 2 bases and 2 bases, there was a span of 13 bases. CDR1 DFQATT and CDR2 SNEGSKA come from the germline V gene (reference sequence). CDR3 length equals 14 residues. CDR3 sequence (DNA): TGCAGTGCTAGACCCCCAGCGGGCACCTACGAGCAGTACTTC. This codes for CSARPPAGTYEQYF.

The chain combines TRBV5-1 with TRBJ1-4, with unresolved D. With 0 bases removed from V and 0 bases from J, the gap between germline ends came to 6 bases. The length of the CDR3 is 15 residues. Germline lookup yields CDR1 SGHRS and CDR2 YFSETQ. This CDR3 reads CASSLGVATNEKLFF. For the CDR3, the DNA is TGCGCCAGCAGCTTGGGGGTCGCAACTAATGAAAAACTGTTTTTT.